Following are 6 T cell receptor beta chains from one sample sequenced in a study of T cell repertoires in cytomegalovirus infection. TCRdb passed the reads through MiXCR, listing each CDR3 protein once. The sample lists 150,000 to 200,000 distinct CDR3 sequences; roughly an eighth were seen once. Sequencing was performed on PBMCs. Receptor source: a human donor in good health (CMV status not recorded). Some clones in this sample may be carry-over from other donors' samples.

This clonotype occurred many times. J is TRBJ2-1 and V is TRBV12-3 or TRBV12-4, with 7 bases matching TRBD1. This CDR3 contains 15 residues. J was trimmed by 0 bases and V by 4 bases; bases with no gene match: 3. This chain's CDR3 is CASSWDRPSYNEQFF. For the CDR3, the DNA is TGTGCCAGCAGTTGGGACAGACCCTCCTACAATGAGCAGTTCTTC.

The chain uses TRBV15 and TRBJ2-6; D gene ambiguous. V was clipped by 2 bases and J by 14 bases, with 16 bases between them. The CDR3 length is 14 residues. CDR1 is LNHNV, CDR2 YYDKDF, per germline (reference sequence). The CDR3 region has the DNA TGTGCCACCAGCAGACCTTCCGGTACGGCGCTCCTGACTTTC. Translating gives CATSRPSGTALLTF. Full variable domain (remainder filled in from reference TRBV15 and TRBJ2-6): DAMVIQNPRYQVTQFGKPVTLSCSQTLNHNVMYWYQQKSSQAPKLLFHYYDKDFNNEADTPDNFQSRRPNTSFCFLDIRSPGLGDTAMYLCATSRPSGTALLTFGAGSRLTVL.

This clonotype was counted many times. J is TRBJ2-3 and V is TRBV7-3; weak D call: TRBD1 (5 bases). The CDR3 loop spans 15 amino acids. Germline-derived CDR1 and CDR2 are SGHTA and FQGTGA. Trimming took 2 bases from V and 1 from J, leaving 10 bases between them. CDR3 amino acids: CASSLGHAGTDTQYF. In DNA form, the CDR3 reads TGTGCCAGCAGCTTAGGACACGCCGGCACAGATACGCAGTATTTT.

This clonotype was counted many times. The chain has TRBV25-1 and TRBJ2-1, with D possibly called TRBD1 or TRBD2 (5 bases each). The germline CDR1 and CDR2 sequences are MGHDK and SYGVNS. The CDR3 has 19 amino acids. The V end lost 1 base, the J end lost 0 bases, and 19 bases lay between the germline ends. The CDR3 region has the DNA TGTGCCAGCAGTGAATTTATCCCTCGGGGCCCCAGCTCCTACAATGAGCAGTTCTTC. Its translation: CASSEFIPRGPSSYNEQFF. Supplemented by reference TRBV25-1 and TRBJ2-1, the full variable domain reads EADIYQTPRYLVIGTGKKITLECSQTMGHDKMYWYQQDPGMELHLIHYSYGVNSTEKGDLSSESTVSRIRTEHFPLTLESARPSHTSQYLCASSEFIPRGPSSYNEQFFGPGTRLTVL.

This clonotype was seen at least ten times. The rearrangement uses TRBV12-3 or TRBV12-4 and TRBJ1-1; 7 bases match TRBD1. The CDR3 has 14 residues. V lost 2 bases, J lost 5 bases, and 5 bases stayed unmatched. In DNA, the CDR3 is TGTGCCAGCAGTTTATCAGGGGGTGGAACTGAAGCTTTCTTT. It translates to CASSLSGGGTEAFF.

The sample holds a few counts of this clonotype. The rearrangement uses TRBV25-1 and TRBJ2-5; 8 bases align to TRBD1. The CDR3 has 15 residues. Germline values: CDR1 MGHDK, CDR2 SYGVNS. V gave up 5 bases and J gave up 7 bases; unmatched junction bases: 12. The CDR3 region is CASSPTDRGRGTQYF. The DNA for the CDR3 is TGTGCCAGCAGTCCGACCGACAGGGGTAGGGGGACCCAGTACTTC.